This passage covers 30 T cell receptor beta chains from one sample sequenced in a study of Graves' ophthalmopathy and Graves' hyperthyroidism. Amplification of the TCR beta CDR3 regions used RNA transcripts (as template). Second-round multiplex PCR came after first-round RT-PCR with HTBI primers. TCRdb reanalysed the multiplex PCR reads using MiXCR and keeps one entry per CDR3 protein. The table shows about 500,000 distinct CDR3 sequences, with 35% to 45% occurring only once. Material for sequencing was peripheral blood or thyroid tissue (not recorded which). These receptor sequences come from an adult man with Graves' hyperthyroidism.

The chain combines TRBV2 with TRBJ1-2; D is ambiguous. CDR3 length: 15 amino acids. Germline lookup yields CDR1 SNHLY and CDR2 FYNNEI. Trimming stripped 5 bases from V and 0 bases from J, with 13 bases between. In DNA, the CDR3 is TGTGCCAGCAGTCCCCCCGACCGTACTAACTATGGCTACACCTTC. Translating gives CASSPPDRTNYGYTF.

This clonotype showed up many times. The V call is TRBV29-1, the J call TRBJ2-7; 8 bases align to TRBD2. V shed 2 bases, J shed 3 bases, and the junction held 6 bases outside the gene matches. The CDR3 has 14 amino acids. Germline-derived CDR1 and CDR2 are SQVTM and ANQGSEA. CDR3 protein: CSVETGRGGYEQYF. The CDR3 DNA sequence: TGCAGCGTTGAAACGGGCCGGGGGGGCTACGAGCAGTACTTC.

The chain is built from TRBV3-1 and TRBJ2-7; 9 bases are shared with TRBD1. The J call may be mistaken, given a closer DNA end match to TRBJ2-5. Germline V gene sequence: CDR1 LGHDT, CDR2 YNNKEL (reference sequence). CDR3 length: 17 residues. The CDR3 DNA follows: TGTGCCAGCAGCCATCTACAGGGGGCCCAACTCGGAGAGACCCAGTACTTC. Its translation is CASSHLQGAQLGETQYF.

The rearrangement joins TRBV3-1 to TRBJ1-6; TRBD1 aligns across 9 bases. The germline gives CDR1 LGHDT, CDR2 YNNKEL (reference sequence). The CDR3 length is 15 residues. V gave up 0 bases and J gave up 10 bases; unmatched junction bases: 4. For the CDR3, the DNA is TGTGCCAGCAGCCAAGAAGGGACAGGGAGGTCACCCCTCCACTTT. Protein product: CASSQEGTGRSPLHF. The full variable domain, with the rest looked up from reference TRBV3-1 and TRBJ1-6, is DTAVSQTPKYLVTQMGNDKSIKCEQNLGHDTMYWYKQDSKKFLKIMFSYNNKELIINETVPNRFSPKSPDKAHLNLHINSLELGDSAVYFCASSQEGTGRSPLHFGNGTRLTVT.

In this sample, this clonotype turned up many times. The chain is built from TRBV19 and TRBJ2-7; 9 nucleotides align to TRBD1. This CDR3 spans 16 amino acids. Unmatched junction bases numbered 10, after V lost 5 bases and J lost 2 bases. CDR1 LNHDA and CDR2 SQIVND come from the germline V gene (reference sequence). The CDR3: CASSSYKGQGPYEQYF. The CDR3 bases are TGTGCCAGTAGTTCCTACAAGGGACAGGGCCCCTACGAGCAGTACTTC.

There are a few counts of this clonotype. The chain carries TRBV5-1 and TRBJ2-7, with D tentatively TRBD1 (6 bases). Trimming cost V 0 bases and J 3 bases, with 13 bases left between them. The CDR3 covers 15 residues. Germline loops: CDR1 SGHRS, CDR2 YFSETQ. CDR3 coding DNA: TGCGCCAGCAGCTTGGAAACAGGGTTAGGCTACGAGCAGTACTTC. It specifies CASSLETGLGYEQYF.

On this clonotype itself: A clone one base away is much larger, so this may be a read error. The chain links TRBV10-3 to TRBJ2-5; the D gene is possibly TRBD2 (5 bases). Germline V lookup: CDR1 ENHRY, CDR2 SYGVKD. There are 15 residues in the CDR3. The CDR3 region is CAISESYEGRETQHF. The DNA of the CDR3 is TGTGCCATCAGTGAGTCGTACGAAGGAAGGGAGACCCAGCACTTC.

The genes are TRBV2 and TRBJ1-3; 9 positions match TRBD1. The CDR3 runs 15 residues. CDR1 is SNHLY and CDR2 is FYNNEI in the germline V gene. With V trimmed by 11 bases and J by 1 base, 9 bases remained unmatched. The CDR3 nucleotides are TGTGCCGCAAGCGGGACAGGGATTTCTGGAAACACCATATATTTT. This codes for CAASGTGISGNTIYF.

This clonotype has only one observation. J is TRBJ1-1 and V is TRBV2, with 10 bases that match TRBD1. Per the germline V gene, CDR1 is SNHLY and CDR2 is FYNNEI. With V trimmed by 7 bases and J by 7 bases, 6 bases remained unmatched. The length of the CDR3 is 13 residues. CDR3 sequence (DNA): TGTGCCAGCATGGGACAGGGGCTTAATGAAGCTTTCTTT. This codes for CASMGQGLNEAFF. The variable domain in full, with the rest retrieved from reference TRBV2 and TRBJ1-1, is EPEVTQTPSHQVTQMGQEVILRCVPISNHLYFYWYRQILGQKVEFLVSFYNNEISEKSEIFDDQFSVERPDGSNFTLKIRSTKLEDSAMYFCASMGQGLNEAFFGQGTRLTVV.

This clonotype was detected many times. The CDR3 DNA reads as TGTGCCAGCAGTTACTCCGGCCGCAATCAGCCCCAGCATTTT. It specifies CASSYSGRNQPQHF. The chain carries TRBV6-6 and TRBJ1-5; D uncertain. Looked up from germline, CDR1 is MNHNY and CDR2 is SVGAGI (reference sequence). This CDR3 spans 14 amino acids. The V end lost 0 bases, the J end lost 2 bases, and 5 bases lay between the germline ends.

The CDR3 DNA sequence: TGTGCCAGCAGCTTAGCTGCTAGGGCGGAGGGGTACTTC. Amino acid sequence: CASSLAARAEGYF. The chain couples TRBV11-2 to TRBJ2-7; D may be TRBD2 (6 bases). The ends were cut back, 1 base at V and 12 bases at J, with 16 bases in the middle. The CDR3 totals 13 residues. The germline CDR1 and CDR2 sequences are SGHAT and FQNNGV. Full variable domain (remainder filled in from reference TRBV11-2 and TRBJ2-7): EAGVAQSPRYKIIEKRQSVAFWCNPISGHATLYWYQQILGQGPKLLIQFQNNGVVDDSQLPKDRFSAERLKGVDSTLKIQPAKLEDSAVYLCASSLAARAEGYFGPGTRLTVT.

The V call is TRBV20-1, the J call TRBJ2-3, with 8 bases fitting TRBD1. CDR1 and CDR2 (germline): DFQATT, SNEGSKA (reference sequence). The CDR3 loop spans 11 amino acids. After removal of 6 bases from V and 8 bases from J, the junction contained 4 bases not matched to a gene. The CDR3, as DNA: TGCAGTGCGAGGACAGGGATTACGCAGTATTTT. Translating it yields CSARTGITQYF.

This clonotype was observed many times. The V gene is TRBV6-5, the J gene TRBJ1-4; D is uncertain. The germline V gene encodes CDR1 MNHEY and CDR2 SVGAGI. V lost 5 bases and J lost 4, with 11 bases in between. The CDR3 length is 14 residues. The CDR3 DNA reads as TGTGCCAGCAGTGGGCGGAACCGTAATGAAAAACTGTTTTTT. Amino acids: CASSGRNRNEKLFF.

This clonotype has ten or more counts. The V and J genes are TRBV24-1 and TRBJ2-2; D may be TRBD1 (7 bases). V was pared by 4 bases and J by 0 bases, with 29 bases between. This CDR3 is built from 22 residues. Per germline, CDR1 KGHDR and CDR2 SFDVKD. This chain's CDR3 is CATSDAPGGRRDSKSNTGELFF. The CDR3 DNA is TGTGCCACCAGTGACGCCCCAGGGGGGCGTAGGGACTCAAAATCGAACACCGGGGAGCTGTTTTTT.

This clonotype was seen a few times. The chain joins TRBV6-5 to TRBJ1-3; D ambiguous. The CDR3 has 13 amino acids. Between the trimmed V and J ends, which lost 8 bases and 0 bases, there was a span of 8 bases. Germline-derived CDR1 and CDR2 are MNHEY and SVGAGI. The CDR3: CASRMDSGNTIYF. The DNA of the CDR3 is TGTGCCAGCCGGATGGACTCTGGAAACACCATATATTTT.

V gene TRBV29-1 combines with J gene TRBJ2-7; 7 positions match TRBD2. This CDR3 contains 12 residues. V lost 8 bases to trimming and J lost 6 bases; unmatched junction nucleotides: 10. Germline V lookup: CDR1 SQVTM, CDR2 ANQGSEA. CDR3 amino acids: CSLVGGKGEQYF. As DNA, the CDR3 is TGCAGCTTGGTCGGGGGGAAGGGCGAGCAGTACTTC.

V and J are TRBV7-3 and TRBJ2-7, with D possibly being TRBD1 (5 bases). The CDR3 totals 16 residues. Trimming removed 2 bases from V and 6 bases from J, with 20 bases in between. Germline V gene lookup returns CDR1 SGHTA and CDR2 FQGTGA. CDR3 coding DNA: TGTGCCAGCAGCTTATCGCAGGGCAACACTGAAGCCGAGCAGTACTTC. It is translated as CASSLSQGNTEAEQYF.

A note on this clonotype: One base away lies a much larger clone, so this may be a sequencing read error. In this CDR3 the conserved last residue, phenylalanine or tryptophan, is missing, so a read error is likely. The chain links TRBV6-5 to TRBJ1-6; D is uncertain. This CDR3 region has 14 residues. With 4 bases removed from V and 9 bases from J, the gap between germline ends came to 13 bases. Germline CDR1 is MNHEY and CDR2 is SVGAGI. The CDR3 DNA reads TGTGCCAGCAGTTTGGCAACCATGAGTTCACCCCTCCACTCT. Translating gives CASSLATMSSPLHS.

A few counts support this clonotype. The rearrangement uses TRBV7-9 and TRBJ2-3; 7 positions match TRBD2. Looked up from germline, CDR1 is SEHNR and CDR2 is FQNEAQ (reference sequence). Germline trimming cut 2 bases from V and 6 bases from J; bases unmatched to any gene: 8. The CDR3 totals 15 residues. The CDR3 spells CASSLTRRERDTQYF. DNA for the CDR3: TGTGCCAGCAGCTTAACTCGGCGGGAGCGGGATACGCAGTATTTT.

This clonotype was seen many times. The chain has TRBV2 and TRBJ2-2; 11 positions match TRBD2. The CDR3 covers 15 residues. With 6 bases clipped from V and 4 bases from J, the junction kept 4 bases outside the gene matches. CDR1 and CDR2 (germline): SNHLY, FYNNEI. The CDR3 spells CASRGLAEFTGELFF. Here the CDR3 DNA reads TGTGCCAGCAGGGGACTAGCGGAGTTCACCGGGGAGCTGTTTTTT.

Worth noting for this clonotype: No conserved phenylalanine or tryptophan ends this CDR3, so it is likely a read error. The chain is built from TRBV29-1 and TRBJ1-1; no clear D gene. This CDR3 has 12 amino acids. The V end was cut by 6 bases, the J end by 2 bases, with 10 bases between. Germline V gene data show CDR1 as SQVTM and CDR2 as ANQGSEA. The CDR3 nucleotides are TGCAGCGTCGGTCAATTTAACACTGAAGCTTTCTCT. The encoded protein is CSVGQFNTEAFS.

This clonotype has more than one count but fewer than ten. The chain is built from TRBV24-1 and TRBJ1-4; 8 bases are a match to TRBD1. The CDR3 has 16 amino acids. The germline CDR1 and CDR2 sequences are KGHDR and SFDVKD. With V trimmed by 4 bases and J by 8 bases, 11 bases remained unmatched. The CDR3 sequence is CATSDPQTGVDEKLFF. In nucleotides, the CDR3 is TGTGCCACCAGTGACCCTCAGACAGGGGTGGACGAAAAACTGTTTTTT.

The chain uses TRBV25-1 and TRBJ2-7; the D gene is possibly TRBD2 (5 bases). The CDR3 totals 13 residues. CDR1 and CDR2 (germline): MGHDK, SYGVNS. Between the trimmed V and J ends, which lost 6 bases and 7 bases, there was a span of 16 bases. CDR3 DNA: TGTGCCAGCAGCGAACTAGTTTACAATGAGCAGTACTTC. Encoded protein: CASSELVYNEQYF.

This clonotype was detected only once. At one boundary the junction diverges from the germline segment, which might be a read error. This rearrangement joins TRBV7-8 to TRBJ1-1; no clear D gene. Germline V lookup: CDR1 SGHVS, CDR2 FQNEAQ. The CDR3 is 16 amino acids. CDR3 nucleotides: TGTGCCAGCAGCTTAGAGGTTATAGGGTTGAACACTGAAGCTTCCTTT. This sequence encodes CASSLEVIGLNTEASF.

The V gene is TRBV7-6, the J gene TRBJ2-5; perhaps TRBD2 as D (6 bases). The CDR3 has 15 amino acids. In germline, CDR1 is SGHVS, CDR2 FNYEAQ. Trimming took 0 bases from V and 5 from J, leaving 13 bases between them. This CDR3 is CASSLAGGRVETQYF. The CDR3 region has the DNA TGTGCCAGCAGCTTAGCGGGAGGACGGGTGGAGACCCAGTACTTC.

The V gene is TRBV7-9, the J gene TRBJ1-2; possibly TRBD1 for D (6 bases). The V end lost 0 bases, the J end lost 5 bases, and 13 bases lay between the germline ends. CDR1 and CDR2 from the germline V gene are SEHNR and FQNEAQ (reference sequence). The CDR3 consists of 15 residues. CDR3 residues: CASSLASHREYGYTF. The CDR3 nucleotides are TGTGCCAGCAGCTTAGCGTCACACAGGGAGTATGGCTACACCTTC. The whole variable domain, remainder taken from reference TRBV7-9 and TRBJ1-2, is DTGVSQNPRHKITKRGQNVTFRCDPISEHNRLYWYRQTLGQGPEFLTYFQNEAQLEKSRLLSDRFSAERPKGSFSTLEIQRTEQGDSAMYLCASSLASHREYGYTFGSGTRLTVV.

This clonotype was counted many times. The chain is built from TRBV2 and TRBJ2-7; possible D gene TRBD1, 6 bases. Trimming cost V 7 bases and J 2 bases, with 12 bases left between them. The germline V gene encodes CDR1 SNHLY and CDR2 FYNNEI. The CDR3 extends over 13 amino acids. CDR3 DNA: TGTGCCAGCACCCTAGGGGGAGCCTACGAGCAGTACTTC. Translation gives CASTLGGAYEQYF.

In its sample, this clonotype was seen a few times. A much larger clone differs from this one at a single base, so this may be a read error. The chain has TRBV10-3 and TRBJ2-5; TRBD1 or TRBD2 may be the D gene (5 bases each). The germline CDR1 and CDR2 sequences are ENHRY and SYGVKD. V was trimmed by 0 bases and J by 2 bases, leaving 7 bases between them. This CDR3 has 14 amino acids. CDR3 bases: TGTGCCATCAGTGAGTCGGGACCGCAAGAGACCCAGTACTTC. Its translation: CAISESGPQETQYF.

This rearrangement joins TRBV19 to TRBJ1-1; 7 nucleotides agree with TRBD1. This CDR3 comprises 14 residues. Germline CDR1 reads LNHDA; CDR2 reads SQIVND (reference sequence). Losses at the gene ends were 4 bases for V and 1 base for J; bases not matched to a gene: 3. The CDR3 nucleotides are TGTGCCAGTAGTAAGGGGGCCGCGAACACTGAAGCTTTCTTT. This gives the protein CASSKGAANTEAFF.

The chain has TRBV10-3 and TRBJ1-6; the D gene is possibly TRBD1 (6 bases). This CDR3 comprises 14 residues. Deletions cut 4 bases from V and 6 bases from J, with 10 bases between. CDR1 ENHRY and CDR2 SYGVKD come from the germline V gene. The DNA of the CDR3 is TGTGCCATCAGTGGCGGGGGCGCTAATTCACCCCTCCACTTT. Translating it yields CAISGGGANSPLHF.